Below are 9 T cell receptor beta chains sequenced from a single sample in a study of T cell responses to AZD1222 COVID-19 vaccine. TCRdb's table, derived via immunoSEQ multiplex PCR, lists solely in-frame clones and lacks some. The sample yields around 100,000 clones, more than 85% seen once. This specimen consisted of peripheral blood, obtained on day 0 of AZD1222 vaccination. Source of these receptors: an adult in good health.

V and J are TRBV6-5 and TRBJ2-3; the match to TRBD2 covers 8 bases. The CDR3 length is 14 residues. Germline V gene sequence: CDR1 MNHEY, CDR2 SVGAGI. V lost 8 bases, J lost 2 bases, and 6 bases stayed unmatched. The CDR3 loop is CASRSGSTTDTQYF. The CDR3 DNA sequence: TGTGCCAGCCGGAGCGGGAGCACCACAGATACGCAGTATTTT.

The genes are TRBV10-3 and TRBJ1-5; the D gene is possibly TRBD1 (5 bases). The ends were cut back, 8 bases at V and 6 bases at J, with 17 bases in the middle. Germline V CDR1 and CDR2: ENHRY, SYGVKD. CDR3 length: 14 amino acids. CDR3: CAIWGGGNGQPQHF. The CDR3, as DNA: TGTGCCATCTGGGGGGGAGGGAACGGTCAGCCCCAGCATTTT.

This clone has only one observation. The chain uses TRBV7-3 and TRBJ2-5; 7 nucleotides agree with TRBD2. The CDR3 covers 16 residues. J was trimmed by 5 bases and V by 1 base; bases with no gene match: 10. CDR1 is SGHTA, CDR2 FQGTGA, per germline. CDR3 nucleotide sequence: TGTGCCAGCAGCTTAAGGGGAGGGGTTTCGATCGAGACCCAGTACTTC. It specifies CASSLRGGVSIETQYF.

V gene TRBV7-3 combines with J gene TRBJ2-1; 8 positions match TRBD2. Germline V gene data show CDR1 as SGHTA and CDR2 as FQGTGA. With 1 base clipped from V and 3 bases from J, the junction kept 5 bases outside the gene matches. CDR3 length: 16 amino acids. In DNA, the CDR3 is TGTGCCAGCAGCTTAAACGGGAGGGCCGACTACAATGAGCAGTTCTTC. Translated, it gives CASSLNGRADYNEQFF.

This chain links TRBV12-5 with TRBJ2-1; D ambiguous. The germline gives CDR1 LGHNT, CDR2 FRNRAP. This CDR3 spans 12 amino acids. V shed 3 bases and J shed 8 bases, with 8 bases lying between them. CDR3: CASGLGSDEQFF. In DNA form, the CDR3 reads TGTGCTAGTGGTTTAGGGTCCGATGAGCAGTTCTTC.

The chain couples TRBV5-4 to TRBJ2-3, with D unresolved. The length of the CDR3 is 15 residues. The V end was cut by 1 base, the J end by 0 bases, with 9 bases between. Germline V gene lookup returns CDR1 SGHNT and CDR2 YYREEE (reference sequence). The CDR3 DNA reads as TGTGCCAGCAGCTTGTATGACCCGAGCACAGATACGCAGTATTTT. Translated, it gives CASSLYDPSTDTQYF. Supplemented by reference TRBV5-4 and TRBJ2-3, the full variable domain reads ETGVTQSPTHLIKTRGQQVTLRCSSQSGHNTVSWYQQALGQGPQFIFQYYREEENGRGNFPPRFSGLQFPNYSSELNVNALELDDSALYLCASSLYDPSTDTQYFGPGTRLTVL.

The chain is built from TRBV12-5 and TRBJ2-7; tentative D call: TRBD1 (6 bases). This CDR3 has 13 amino acids. Looked up from germline, CDR1 is LGHNT and CDR2 is FRNRAP. V dropped 4 bases and J dropped 4 bases, with 11 bases sitting between them. DNA for the CDR3: TGTGCTAGTGGTTCTTTCCAGGGGTACGAGCAGTACTTC. Translating gives CASGSFQGYEQYF.

The rearrangement joins TRBV6-6 to TRBJ2-3, with 8 bases matching TRBD1. Germline CDR1 is MNHNY and CDR2 is SVGAGI (reference sequence). The CDR3 has 16 residues. V was pared by 5 bases and J by 2 bases, with 9 bases of the junction left unmatched. Here the CDR3 reads CASSTWTGLTTDTQYF. CDR3 in DNA: TGTGCCAGCAGTACCTGGACAGGGCTCACCACAGATACGCAGTATTTT.

This chain uses TRBV30 with TRBJ2-4, with TRBD1 matching 7 bases. This CDR3 contains 18 residues. With 0 bases clipped from V and 2 bases from J, the junction kept 13 bases outside the gene matches. Per germline, CDR1 GTSNPN and CDR2 SVGIG (reference sequence). The CDR3 DNA is TGTGCCTGGAGTGTACCCCAACCTCACAGGGGTCCCAAAAACATTCAGTACTTC. Translation: CAWSVPQPHRGPKNIQYF. The variable domain in full, with the rest retrieved from reference TRBV30 and TRBJ2-4, is SQTIHQWPATLVQPVGSPLSLECTVEGTSNPNLYWYRQAAGRGLQLLFYSVGIGQISSEVPQNLSASRPQDRQFILSSKKLLLSDSGFYLCAWSVPQPHRGPKNIQYFGAGTRLSVL.